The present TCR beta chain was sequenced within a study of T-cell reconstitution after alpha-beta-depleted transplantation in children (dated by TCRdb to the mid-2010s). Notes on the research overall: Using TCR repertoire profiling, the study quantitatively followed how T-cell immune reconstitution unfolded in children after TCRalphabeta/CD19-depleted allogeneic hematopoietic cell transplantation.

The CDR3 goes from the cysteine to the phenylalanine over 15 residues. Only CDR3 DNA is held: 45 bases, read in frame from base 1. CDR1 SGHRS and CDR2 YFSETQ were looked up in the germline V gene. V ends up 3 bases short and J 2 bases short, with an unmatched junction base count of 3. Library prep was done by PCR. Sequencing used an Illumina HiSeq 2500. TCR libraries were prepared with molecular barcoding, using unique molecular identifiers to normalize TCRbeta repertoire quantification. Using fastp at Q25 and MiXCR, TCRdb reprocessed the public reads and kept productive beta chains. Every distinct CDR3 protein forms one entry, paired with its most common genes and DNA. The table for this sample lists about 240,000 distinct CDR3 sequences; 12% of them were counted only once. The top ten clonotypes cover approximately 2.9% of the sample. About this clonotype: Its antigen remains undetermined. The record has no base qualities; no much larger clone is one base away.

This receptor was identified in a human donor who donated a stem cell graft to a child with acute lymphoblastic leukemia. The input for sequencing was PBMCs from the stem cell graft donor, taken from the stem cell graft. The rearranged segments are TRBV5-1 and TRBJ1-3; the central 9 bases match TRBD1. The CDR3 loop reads CASSSRTGAGNTIYF. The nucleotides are TGCGCCAGCAGCTCACGGACAGGGGCTGGAAACACCATATATTTT.